These T cell receptor beta chains were read from a single sample in a study of blood T cell repertoires in COVID-19. Here immunoSEQ multiplex PCR was the method, and the copy in TCRdb shows in-frame clones only, minus some. The sample lists some 7,800 clones, roughly 88% occurring once. The sequenced sample was peripheral blood. The receptor source for this set is a woman aged 60-75 years with active COVID-19. CDR3s include the opening cysteine and the closing phenylalanine or tryptophan. A D gene is named only where the DNA matches it firmly. Size values are once, few and many counts, or a class for expanded clones, and some rows have none.

clone_size	v_call	d_call	j_call	cdr3_aa	cdr3_nt
once	TRBV7-9	NA	TRBJ1-1	CASSESGGTLNTEAFF	TGTGCCAGCAGCGAATCCGGGGGTACCTTGAACACTGAAGCTTTCTTT
NA	TRBV4-1	NA	TRBJ1-1	CASSQGVNTEAFF	TGCGCCAGCAGCCAAGGAGTGAACACTGAAGCTTTCTTT
NA	TRBV5-1	TRBD1	TRBJ1-1	CASSLRDRGTEAFF	TGCGCCAGCAGCTTGAGGGACAGGGGAACTGAAGCTTTCTTT
NA	TRBV6-5	NA	TRBJ1-6	CASSLQGLPLHF	TGTGCCAGCAGCTTACAGGGTTTGCCCCTCCACTTT
NA	TRBV19	NA	TRBJ2-7	CASSIAPRQAHEQYF	TGTGCCAGTAGTATAGCCCCCCGACAGGCCCACGAGCAGTACTTC
NA	TRBV3-1/TRBV3-2	TRBD2	TRBJ2-5	CASRLTSGGYQETQYF	TGTGCCAGCAGACTAACTAGCGGGGGATACCAAGAGACCCAGTACTTC
NA	TRBV10-3	TRBD2	TRBJ2-7	CAIQAAAGAYEQYF	TGTGCCATCCAAGCCGCAGCGGGGGCCTACGAGCAGTACTTC
NA	TRBV27	NA	TRBJ2-7	CASSNSASLIYEQYF	TGTGCCAGCAGTAATTCGGCTAGTCTAATATACGAGCAGTACTTC
NA	TRBV27	TRBD1	TRBJ2-7	CASSFGTDSYEQYF	TGTGCCAGCAGTTTCGGGACAGACTCCTACGAGCAGTACTTC
NA	TRBV5-1	NA	TRBJ2-1	CASSPQNSYNEQFF	TGCGCCAGCAGCCCCCAGAACTCCTACAATGAGCAGTTCTTC
NA	TRBV12-3/TRBV12-4	NA	TRBJ2-7	CASSDRTSYEQYF	TGTGCCAGCAGCGACAGGACCTCCTACGAGCAGTACTTC
few	TRBV28	TRBD2	TRBJ2-7	CASSSASGTIPYEQYF	TGTGCCAGCAGTTCCGCTTCCGGGACTATCCCCTACGAGCAGTACTTC
NA	TRBV28	NA	TRBJ1-5	CASSLDTTVQPQHF	TGTGCCAGCAGTTTGGATACTACGGTACAGCCCCAGCATTTT
NA	TRBV4-3	NA	TRBJ1-4	CASSQDHQGHNEKLFF	TGCGCCAGCAGCCAAGATCACCAGGGCCATAATGAAAAACTGTTTTTT
NA	TRBV29-1	TRBD1	TRBJ1-1	CSTQQGAVTEAFF	TGCAGCACCCAACAGGGGGCAGTCACTGAAGCTTTCTTT
NA	TRBV5-1	NA	TRBJ2-5	CASSLGLTSPGETQYF	TGCGCCAGCAGCTTGGGGTTGACTAGTCCTGGGGAGACCCAGTACTTC
NA	TRBV7-8	TRBD1	TRBJ2-3	CASSFFDRGTDTQYF	TGTGCCAGCAGCTTTTTCGACAGGGGAACAGATACGCAGTATTTT
NA	TRBV7-2	TRBD1	TRBJ1-2	CASSWGTGAYGYTF	TGTGCCAGCAGTTGGGGGACAGGGGCCTATGGCTACACCTTC
NA	TRBV29-1	NA	TRBJ1-2	CSVDSGGANYGYTF	TGCAGCGTGGATAGTGGTGGAGCTAACTATGGCTACACCTTC
once	TRBV19	NA	TRBJ1-1	CASSTAGGGTEAFF	TGTGCCAGTAGTACAGCGGGGGGAGGTACTGAAGCTTTCTTT
few	TRBV11-3	NA	TRBJ2-3	CASSPGLATDTQYF	TGTGCCAGCAGCCCGGGACTCGCGACAGATACGCAGTATTTT
NA	TRBV28	NA	TRBJ2-5	CASSFPGTGGETQYF	TGTGCCAGCAGTTTCCCAGGCACCGGGGGAGAGACCCAGTACTTC
NA	TRBV6-6	NA	TRBJ1-4	CASSHERGKLFF	TGTGCCAGCAGCCATGAAAGGGGAAAACTGTTTTTT
NA	TRBV2	NA	TRBJ2-7	CASSPQGTRQYF	TGTGCCAGCAGTCCTCAGGGGACGCGGCAGTACTTC
NA	TRBV4-3	TRBD1	TRBJ2-1	CASSQGQGSNNEQFF	TGCGCCAGCAGCCAAGGACAGGGGTCCAATAATGAGCAGTTCTTC
NA	TRBV7-3	NA	TRBJ1-1	CASTRGGGTEAFF	TGTGCCAGCACGCGAGGCGGGGGCACTGAAGCTTTCTTT
NA	TRBV19	NA	TRBJ1-3	CATRSGPASGNTIYF	TGTGCCACCAGGAGCGGGCCCGCCTCTGGAAACACCATATATTTT
NA	TRBV7-9	NA	TRBJ2-5	CASSSLLGGKGETQYF	TGTGCCAGCAGCTCCCTTTTGGGGGGAAAAGGCGAGACCCAGTACTTC
NA	TRBV27	TRBD1	TRBJ2-7	CASSPGTAYYEQYF	TGTGCCAGCAGCCCCGGGACAGCCTACTACGAGCAGTACTTC
NA	TRBV7-9	NA	TRBJ1-4	CASRGGATNEKLFF	TGTGCCAGCAGGGGAGGTGCAACTAATGAAAAACTGTTTTTT
NA	TRBV3-1/TRBV3-2	TRBD1	TRBJ1-4	CASSRGTGLEKLFF	TGTGCCAGCAGCCGAGGGACAGGCCTCGAAAAACTGTTTTTT
NA	TRBV4-3	NA	TRBJ2-1	CASSQGWTGEQFF	TGCGCCAGCAGCCAGGGGTGGACTGGCGAGCAGTTCTTC
once	TRBV9	NA	TRBJ2-1	CASSAEGISSYNEQFF	TGTGCCAGCAGCGCGGAGGGAATCTCCTCCTACAATGAGCAGTTCTTC
NA	TRBV4-2	NA	TRBJ1-5	CASSQQGSNQPQHF	TGTGCCAGCAGCCAACAGGGTAGCAATCAGCCCCAGCATTTT
once	TRBV7-3	NA	TRBJ2-6	CASSSQYAGANVLTF	TGTGCCAGCAGCTCGCAGTATGCCGGGGCCAACGTCCTGACTTTC
large	TRBV5-6	TRBD2	TRBJ2-4	CASSPGGGGAYIQYF	TGTGCCAGCAGCCCCGGAGGCGGGGGGGCTTACATTCAGTACTTC
NA	TRBV7-3	TRBD2	TRBJ2-2	CASSSGGNGPGELFF	TGTGCCAGCAGCTCGGGAGGAAACGGTCCCGGGGAGCTGTTTTTT
once	TRBV2	TRBD1	TRBJ1-5	CASSRDRGANQPQHF	TGTGCCAGCAGTAGGGACAGGGGGGCCAATCAGCCCCAGCATTTT
NA	TRBV6-5	TRBD2	TRBJ2-3	CASSRPSGDTQYF	TGTGCCAGCAGCCGTCCTAGCGGGGATACGCAGTATTTT
NA	TRBV9	NA	TRBJ2-1	CASSPYDRSHYNEQFF	TGTGCCAGCAGCCCATACGACAGGAGCCACTACAATGAGCAGTTCTTC
NA	TRBV6-6	NA	TRBJ1-1	CASSYIPDSNTEAFF	TGTGCCAGCAGTTATATACCGGACAGTAACACTGAAGCTTTCTTT
once	TRBV5-8	TRBD1	TRBJ1-1	CASSLVAGGAYGAEAFF	TGTGCCAGCAGCTTGGTCGCAGGGGGCGCCTATGGTGCTGAAGCTTTCTTT
few	TRBV24-1	TRBD2	TRBJ2-3	CATSPGGLSAQYF	TGTGCCACCAGCCCGGGGGGGCTTAGTGCGCAGTATTTT
NA	TRBV6-6	NA	TRBJ2-5	CASSATRLVGETQYF	TGTGCCAGCAGTGCGACTAGGTTGGTCGGAGAGACCCAGTACTTC